Below, 18 T cell receptor beta chains from the same sample are listed, as sequenced in a study of CD8+ T cells in alopecia areata. Extracted RNA was reverse transcribed, and the resulting cDNA served as sequencing template. The protocol was immunoSEQ multiplex PCR, while the TCRdb copy is restricted to in-frame clones and leaves out a portion. The sample has 110,000 to 150,000 clones, roughly 54% seen once; the top ten hold more than 15%. Indicated treatment: oral pan-JAK inhibitor, 5-10 mg twice daily. This specimen was CD8+ T cells sorted from blood, taken at week 4, from a patient treated with tofacitinib. The source is a human donor with alopecia areata.

The rearrangement links TRBV7-9 to TRBJ2-7; D ambiguous. The V end lost 3 bases, the J end lost 1 base, and 10 bases lay between the germline ends. CDR3 size: 14 residues. Germline V gene data show CDR1 as SEHNR and CDR2 as FQNEAQ (reference sequence). This chain's CDR3 is CASSLVTDSYEQYF. The CDR3 bases are TGTGCCAGCAGCTTGGTTACGGATTCCTACGAGCAGTACTTC. The entire variable domain, with the rest obtained from reference TRBV7-9 and TRBJ2-7, is as follows: DTGVSQNPRHKITKRGQNVTFRCDPISEHNRLYWYRQTLGQGPEFLTYFQNEAQLEKSRLLSDRFSAERPKGSFSTLEIQRTEQGDSAMYLCASSLVTDSYEQYFGPGTRLTVT.

In DNA, the CDR3 is TGTGCCAGCAGCCTCGGACAGGGTCTGGAGTATTTT. Amino acids: CASSLGQGLEYF. The chain carries TRBV6-5 and TRBJ2-3; TRBD1 aligns across 8 bases. V dropped 6 bases and J dropped 13; count of bases not matched to a gene: 9. Looked up from germline, CDR1 is MNHEY and CDR2 is SVGAGI. The CDR3 has 12 residues.

The gene calls are TRBV27 and TRBJ2-5; D may be TRBD1 or TRBD2 (5 bases each). Germline V lookup: CDR1 MNHEY, CDR2 SMNVEV (reference sequence). The V and J ends lost 5 bases and 7 bases respectively, with 17 bases between them. The CDR3 consists of 14 residues. The CDR3 sequence is CASSHRGLVGTQYF. DNA of the CDR3: TGTGCCAGCAGTCACCGGGGCCTAGTTGGGACCCAGTACTTC.

As concerns this clone: A junction end diverges from the germline sequence, so it may reflect a read error. V gene TRBV6-6 combines with J gene TRBJ2-2; the match to TRBD1 covers 10 bases. Germline V lookup: CDR1 MNHNY, CDR2 SVGAGI (reference sequence). The CDR3 extends over 15 amino acids. Written as DNA, the CDR3 is TGTGCCAGCAGTTGGGGACAGGGGAACGCCGGGGAGCTGTTTTTT. It codes for CASSWGQGNAGELFF.

This sequence joins TRBV2 and TRBJ1-5, with 10 nucleotides matching TRBD1. V lost 8 bases and J lost 2; bases outside the gene matches: 0. CDR3 size: 13 residues. Germline V lookup: CDR1 SNHLY, CDR2 FYNNEI. The CDR3 region is CASGTGGNQPQHF. The CDR3 DNA follows: TGTGCCAGCGGGACAGGGGGCAATCAGCCCCAGCATTTT.

The V gene is TRBV30, the J gene TRBJ2-3; 7 nucleotides line up with TRBD1. The germline V gene has CDR1 GTSNPN and CDR2 SVGIG (reference sequence). The CDR3 has 15 residues. V dropped 0 bases and J dropped 3; count of bases not matched to a gene: 6. The CDR3 DNA reads as TGTGCCTGGAGTGTAAAGGGGGCCAGGACAGATACGCAGTATTTT. The encoded protein is CAWSVKGARTDTQYF.

The chain couples TRBV6-6 to TRBJ2-7; weak D call: TRBD1 (6 bases). Between the trimmed V and J ends, which lost 5 bases and 2 bases, there was a span of 13 bases. CDR3 length: 14 amino acids. Germline CDR1 and CDR2: MNHNY and SVGAGI (reference sequence). The CDR3 region has the DNA TGTGCCAGCAGTCTCGAGGGGGTCCCCTACGAGCAGTACTTC. Translating it yields CASSLEGVPYEQYF.

A few counts support this clone. The gene calls are TRBV2 and TRBJ2-7; tentative D call: TRBD2 (5 bases). Germline V gene data show CDR1 as SNHLY and CDR2 as FYNNEI. V lost 10 bases to trimming and J lost 1 base, with 17 bases between them. CDR3 length equals 14 residues. DNA for the CDR3: TGTGCCACCTTGAGGGATTACAATTCCTACGAGCAGTACTTC. This codes for CATLRDYNSYEQYF.

This clone was observed a few times. V is TRBV12-5 and J is TRBJ1-6; D ambiguous. This CDR3 contains 11 residues. V was pared by 6 bases and J by 5 bases, with 2 bases between. CDR1 is LGHNT and CDR2 is FRNRAP in the germline V gene. In DNA form, the CDR3 reads TGTGCTAGTGGCCATAATTCACCCCTCCACTTT. It specifies CASGHNSPLHF.

This clone appeared a few times. This chain uses TRBV5-1 with TRBJ2-7; TRBD1 matches at 10 bases. Germline V CDR1 and CDR2: SGHRS, YFSETQ. The V segment lost 3 bases and the J segment 6 bases; nucleotides outside the gene matches: 9. The CDR3 consists of 15 residues. The CDR3 coding sequence is TGCGCCAGCAGCTCTCCGGGACAGGGGCCCTCCGAGCAGTACTTC. Residues: CASSSPGQGPSEQYF.

The chain carries TRBV11-2 and TRBJ2-5; D call uncertain. Germline assignment: CDR1 SGHAT and CDR2 FQNNGV. The CDR3 has 11 residues. V gave up 1 base and J gave up 5 bases, with 2 bases separating them. The CDR3 DNA is TGTGCCAGCAGCTTAGGCGAGACCCAGTACTTC. This encodes CASSLGETQYF.

V and J are TRBV30 and TRBJ2-7; D may be TRBD1 (8 bases). Trimming removed 2 bases at V and 5 bases at J, with 13 bases between. Germline V CDR1 and CDR2: GTSNPN, SVGIG (reference sequence). This CDR3 comprises 13 residues. The CDR3 DNA is TGTGCCTGGAGTCTACAGGGGGGGCACGAGCAGTACTTC. Its translation is CAWSLQGGHEQYF.

This clone was seen just once. V is TRBV9 and J is TRBJ2-7; 7 bases are shared with TRBD2. The CDR3 spans 14 residues. V shed 4 bases and J 4 bases; nucleotides not matched to a gene: 8. Germline CDR1 is SGDLS and CDR2 is YYNGEE. CDR3 bases: TGTGCCAGCAGCCTGAGCGGGGATGTGTACGAGCAGTACTTC. This encodes CASSLSGDVYEQYF. Together with reference TRBV9 and TRBJ2-7, the CDR3 gives the full variable domain: DSGVTQTPKHLITATGQRVTLRCSPRSGDLSVYWYQQSLDQGLQFLIQYYNGEERAKGNILERFSAQQFPDLHSELNLSSLELGDSALYFCASSLSGDVYEQYFGPGTRLTVT.

The chain combines TRBV4-1 with TRBJ2-1; D uncertain. Germline assignment: CDR1 MGHRA and CDR2 YSYEKL. Trimming stripped 2 bases from V and 0 bases from J, with 8 bases between. The CDR3 is 15 residues long. CDR3 sequence: CASSQISSSYNEQFF. The CDR3 DNA is TGCGCCAGCAGCCAAATCTCGAGCTCCTACAATGAGCAGTTCTTC.

The sample holds one count of this clone. The rearrangement uses TRBV6-1 and TRBJ1-1, with 11 bases fitting TRBD1. V was pared by 7 bases and J by 8 bases, with 6 bases of the junction left unmatched. Germline values: CDR1 MNHNS, CDR2 SASEGT. The CDR3 spans 13 residues. As DNA, the CDR3 is TGTGCCAGCACCCTGGACAGGGGGCCCGAAGCTTTCTTT. It is translated as CASTLDRGPEAFF.

This clone was seen only once. This chain joins TRBV7-9 and TRBJ1-2; D perhaps matches TRBD1 (5 bases). Germline V gives CDR1 SEHNR, CDR2 FQNEAQ (reference sequence). This CDR3 has 12 amino acids. V was shortened by 4 bases and J by 8 bases, with 11 bases between the two germline ends. The DNA for the CDR3 is TGTGCCAGCAGCTCTAGCGGGACCGGCTACACCTTC. Protein product: CASSSSGTGYTF.

This clone was seen a few times. The J gene is TRBJ1-4, the V gene TRBV29-1; D is ambiguous. V gave up 7 bases and J gave up 0 bases, with 9 bases separating them. CDR3 length: 13 residues. Per germline, CDR1 SQVTM and CDR2 ANQGSEA. CDR3 nucleotide sequence: TGCAGCGCCGTAGGTTCAACTAATGAAAAACTGTTTTTT. This gives the protein CSAVGSTNEKLFF.

The rearrangement uses TRBV6-5 and TRBJ1-1; 10 bases agree with TRBD1. This CDR3 is 15 amino acids long. V trimming: 4 bases; J trimming: 1 base; junction bases outside the gene matches: 3. The germline V gene has CDR1 MNHEY and CDR2 SVGAGI. The CDR3 DNA reads as TGTGCCAGCAGTTTATGGACAGGGGGGAACACTGAAGCTTTCTTT. Protein product: CASSLWTGGNTEAFF.